These 21 T cell receptor beta chains share one sample of origin, sequenced in a study of cytomegalovirus exposure and HLA in healthy donors. PCR used 60 Vbeta primers and 13 Jbeta primers. TCRdb keeps only in-frame clones here, not all; method: immunoSEQ multiplex PCR. The sample includes roughly 220,000 clones, around 85% of them seen just once. Sequences were obtained from PBMCs. The receptor set was obtained from a middle-aged man in good health and CMV-seronegative.

This rearrangement joins TRBV29-1 to TRBJ1-4; the D gene is possibly TRBD1 (6 bases). CDR3 size: 15 residues. V gave up 0 bases and J gave up 4 bases, with 12 bases separating them. Germline V gene data show CDR1 as SQVTM and CDR2 as ANQGSEA. The chain's CDR3 is CSVEDLDSGNEKLFF. The CDR3 DNA sequence: TGCAGCGTTGAAGATCTGGACAGCGGTAATGAAAAACTGTTTTTT.

The chain is built from TRBV5-1 and TRBJ2-2; 9 bases fit TRBD1. CDR3 length: 15 residues. Germline loops: CDR1 SGHRS, CDR2 YFSETQ. Germline trimming cut 4 bases from V and 9 bases from J; bases unmatched to any gene: 10. The CDR3 sequence: CASSQGQGYSRELFF. In DNA form, the CDR3 reads TGCGCCAGCAGCCAGGGACAGGGTTATTCCCGGGAGCTGTTTTTT. Filled out from reference TRBV5-1 and TRBJ2-2, the complete variable domain reads KAGVTQTPRYLIKTRGQQVTLSCSPISGHRSVSWYQQTPGQGLQFLFEYFSETQRNKGNFPGRFSGRQFSNSRSEMNVSTLELGDSALYLCASSQGQGYSRELFFGEGSRLTVL.

The CDR3 DNA follows: TGTGCCAGCAGCCCGGGACTAGCGGGAGGTATCTACGAGCAGTACTTC. It yields the protein CASSPGLAGGIYEQYF. The rearrangement joins TRBV9 to TRBJ2-7; 15 bases align to TRBD2. This CDR3 region has 16 residues. In germline, CDR1 is SGDLS, CDR2 YYNGEE. V was clipped by 4 bases and J by 3 bases; unmatched bases: 5.

This rearrangement joins TRBV23-1 to TRBJ1-1, with D possibly being TRBD1 (5 bases). TRBV23-1 has ORF status, its function being uncertain. V lost 8 bases and J 5 bases, leaving 21 bases between the germline ends. The CDR3 is 15 residues long. The CDR3 is CASPTGRGGRTEAFF. For the CDR3, the DNA is TGCGCCAGCCCTACGGGGAGGGGCGGACGGACTGAAGCTTTCTTT.

J is TRBJ1-3 and V is TRBV5-8; D possibly corresponds to TRBD1 (5 bases). CDR1 is SGHTS and CDR2 is YDEGEE in the germline V gene. Trimming removed 2 bases from V and 2 bases from J, with 8 bases in between. This CDR3 is built from 14 residues. The CDR3 nucleotides are TGTGCCAGCAGCTTATCAGGGCCTGGAAACACCATATATTTT. Its protein is CASSLSGPGNTIYF. Drawing the rest from reference TRBV5-8 and TRBJ1-3, the complete variable domain is EAGVTQSPTHLIKTRGQQATLRCSPISGHTSVYWYQQALGLGLQFLLWYDEGEERNRGNFPPRFSGRQFPNYSSELNVNALELEDSALYLCASSLSGPGNTIYFGEGSWLTVV.

The CDR3 coding sequence is TGTGCCAGTAGTAACGGCGGGAGGGGTACCGGGGAGCTGTTTTTT. Protein sequence: CASSNGGRGTGELFF. This chain uses TRBV19 with TRBJ2-2; 9 bases are shared with TRBD2. CDR3 length: 15 residues. The V gene's germline CDR1 is LNHDA and CDR2 SQIVND (reference sequence). The trim removed 4 bases at V and 5 bases at J, leaving 5 bases unmatched.

V is TRBV9 and J is TRBJ2-7, with a weak D call TRBD2 (6 bases). The ends were cut back, 0 bases at V and 3 bases at J, with 13 bases in the middle. Germline lookup yields CDR1 SGDLS and CDR2 YYNGEE. This CDR3 has 15 residues. The DNA of the CDR3 is TGTGCCAGCAGCGTAGCGGCGGGAAGAAGCTACGAGCAGTACTTC. This gives the protein CASSVAAGRSYEQYF.

This chain joins TRBV28 and TRBJ2-7, with D perhaps matching TRBD2 (7 bases). Germline-derived CDR1 and CDR2 are MDHEN and SYDVKM. V was clipped by 5 bases and J by 3 bases, with 11 bases between them. CDR3 length equals 13 residues. CDR3 residues: CASSEGGDYEQYF. For the CDR3, the DNA is TGTGCCAGCAGTGAGGGGGGGGACTACGAGCAGTACTTC.

This chain uses TRBV4-1 with TRBJ1-5; the match to TRBD1 covers 9 bases. Germline V gene data show CDR1 as MGHRA and CDR2 as YSYEKL. This CDR3 contains 17 residues. V was pared by 0 bases and J by 1 base, with 4 bases of the junction left unmatched. CDR3 protein: CASSQDGGTGSNQPQHF. CDR3 nucleotides: TGCGCCAGCAGCCAAGATGGTGGGACAGGGAGCAATCAGCCCCAGCATTTT.

In DNA, the CDR3 is TGTGCCAGCAGTTCGACAGGACCTCTGAACACTGAAGCTTTCTTT. Its translation: CASSSTGPLNTEAFF. This chain connects TRBV27 to TRBJ1-1; D is possibly TRBD1 (6 bases). CDR1 is MNHEY and CDR2 is SMNVEV in the germline V gene (reference sequence). The CDR3 runs 15 residues. Trimming took 4 bases from V and 0 from J, leaving 12 bases between them.

J is TRBJ1-5 and V is TRBV18; D is ambiguous. V was clipped by 3 bases and J by 3 bases, with 6 bases between them. Germline V gene lookup returns CDR1 KGHSH and CDR2 LQKENI. The CDR3 sequence is 13 residues long. The CDR3 here is CASSPDINQPQHF. CDR3 sequence (DNA): TGTGCCAGCTCACCCGACATCAATCAGCCCCAGCATTTT.

Comment on this clone: This CDR3 is also generated by other DNA sequences in the sample. This chain uses TRBV9 with TRBJ1-1, with D perhaps matching TRBD1 (5 bases). Germline lookup yields CDR1 SGDLS and CDR2 YYNGEE. V dropped 0 bases and J dropped 2 bases, with 8 bases sitting between them. This CDR3 is built from 14 residues. In nucleotides, the CDR3 is TGTGCCAGCAGCGTAGGCGACAGAAACACTGAAGCTTTCTTT. Protein sequence: CASSVGDRNTEAFF.

This clone was counted a single time. This rearrangement joins TRBV11-1 to TRBJ2-5; 9 nucleotides agree with TRBD1. The J segment lost 4 bases and the V segment lost 5 bases, leaving 5 bases of the junction unmatched. Germline CDR1 is SGHAT and CDR2 is FQDESV (reference sequence). The CDR3 has 14 amino acids. This CDR3 reads CASSNRGPRETQYF. CDR3 in DNA: TGTGCCAGCAGCAACAGGGGGCCGCGAGAGACCCAGTACTTC.

V usage is TRBV7-9 and J usage is TRBJ2-7; D may be TRBD1 (5 bases). Germline CDR1 SEHNR, CDR2 FQNEAQ (reference sequence). V was pared by 1 base and J by 1 base, with 8 bases between. The CDR3 extends over 14 amino acids. As DNA, the CDR3 is TGTGCCAGCAGCTTAGAGGGGTTTTCCTACGAGCAGTACTTC. It encodes CASSLEGFSYEQYF.

The genes are TRBV6-5 and TRBJ1-1; D may be TRBD1 (5 bases). V was shortened by 6 bases and J by 3 bases, with 11 bases between the two germline ends. The CDR3 sequence is 13 residues long. Germline loops: CDR1 MNHEY, CDR2 SVGAGI. The CDR3: CASRRTGYTEAFF. CDR3 coding DNA: TGTGCCAGCAGACGTACAGGCTACACTGAAGCTTTCTTT.

This chain links TRBV9 with TRBJ2-5; 8 nucleotides agree with TRBD2. The CDR3 spans 15 residues. J was trimmed by 3 bases and V by 0 bases; bases with no gene match: 4. The germline V gene has CDR1 SGDLS and CDR2 YYNGEE. This CDR3 is CASSVAPGGKETQYF. CDR3 nucleotide sequence: TGTGCCAGCAGCGTAGCTCCGGGGGGGAAAGAGACCCAGTACTTC. Full variable domain (rest looked up from reference TRBV9 and TRBJ2-5): DSGVTQTPKHLITATGQRVTLRCSPRSGDLSVYWYQQSLDQGLQFLIQYYNGEERAKGNILERFSAQQFPDLHSELNLSSLELGDSALYFCASSVAPGGKETQYFGPGTRLLVL.

The chain combines TRBV30 with TRBJ2-7, with D maybe TRBD1 (6 bases). There are 14 residues in the CDR3. V was clipped by 3 bases and J by 5 bases, with 17 bases between them. Looked up from germline, CDR1 is GTSNPN and CDR2 is SVGIG (reference sequence). CDR3 sequence (DNA): TGTGCCTGGAGGGGTTTGGGGGCTAACAACGAGCAGTACTTC. Protein: CAWRGLGANNEQYF.

The rearrangement joins TRBV10-1 to TRBJ2-5; 10 bases are shared with TRBD1. Germline loops: CDR1 WNHNN, CDR2 SYGVQD (reference sequence). J was trimmed by 3 bases and V by 4 bases; bases with no gene match: 5. This CDR3 contains 15 residues. The CDR3 loop reads CASSVDRGREETQYF. CDR3 DNA sequence: TGCGCCAGCAGTGTAGACAGGGGGCGTGAAGAGACCCAGTACTTC.

This clone was counted between two and nine times. The V call is TRBV9, the J call TRBJ2-2; D gene unclear. Trimming took 0 bases from V and 5 from J, leaving 11 bases between them. Germline V lookup: CDR1 SGDLS, CDR2 YYNGEE. The CDR3 is 15 residues long. CDR3 nucleotide sequence: TGTGCCAGCAGCGTAGACGGGTTAACAACCGGGGAGCTGTTTTTT. The encoded protein is CASSVDGLTTGELFF.

This clone showed up just a few times. CDR3 bases: TGTGCCAGCAGCCTATGGACTAGCGGCACAGATACGCAGTATTTT. Translated, it gives CASSLWTSGTDTQYF. The J gene is TRBJ2-3, the V gene TRBV5-4, with 9 nucleotides matching TRBD2. V lost 4 bases to trimming and J lost 1 base; unmatched junction nucleotides: 4. The germline CDR1 and CDR2 sequences are SGHNT and YYREEE (reference sequence). This CDR3 has 15 amino acids.

This chain links TRBV28 with TRBJ2-5; 8 bases agree with TRBD1. The V gene's germline CDR1 is MDHEN and CDR2 SYDVKM. This CDR3 spans 12 amino acids. After removal of 9 bases from V and 2 bases from J, the junction contained 2 bases not matched to a gene. CDR3 sequence reads: CASGTGQETQYF. The CDR3 nucleotides are TGTGCCAGTGGGACAGGACAAGAGACCCAGTACTTC.